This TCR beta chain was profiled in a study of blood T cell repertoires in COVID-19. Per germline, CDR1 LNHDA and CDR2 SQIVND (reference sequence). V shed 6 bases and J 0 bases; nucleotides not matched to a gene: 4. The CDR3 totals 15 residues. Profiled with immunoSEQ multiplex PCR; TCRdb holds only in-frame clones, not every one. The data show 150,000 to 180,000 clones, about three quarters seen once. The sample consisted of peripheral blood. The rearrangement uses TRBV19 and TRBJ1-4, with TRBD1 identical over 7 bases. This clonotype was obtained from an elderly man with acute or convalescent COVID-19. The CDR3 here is CASRIDRATNEKLFF. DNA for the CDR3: TGTGCCAGTAGGATCGACAGGGCAACTAATGAAAAACTGTTTTTT.